The 7 T cell receptor beta chains reported below all come from one sample, sequenced in a study of identical twins (dated by TCRdb to the mid-2010s). Library preparation employed 5' RACE. Sequencing was performed on an Illumina HiSeq 2000. TCRdb itself trimmed the public reads at Q25 with fastp, ran MiXCR and retained productive beta chains. Rows matching on CDR3 protein sequence are summarized as one entry with the most common DNA and genes. The sample profile shows about 570,000 distinct CDR3 sequences; 9% to 10% of them were found once. Roughly 3.2% of the sample is held by the ten biggest clonotypes. The sample was also linked to a second study, of yellow fever vaccine responses in identical twins.

Sequenced material: PBMCs. All receptors come from a woman younger than 30 in good health.

Many counts were recorded for this clonotype. This chain uses TRBV12-3 or TRBV12-4 with TRBJ1-1; no reliable D call. The germline V and J ends were trimmed by 7 bases and 1 base, with 10 bases remaining between them. This CDR3 region has 13 residues. The CDR3 DNA reads as TGTGCCAGCACTTTTTCGGGGAACACTGAAGCTTTCTTT. Translating it yields CASTFSGNTEAFF.

V and J are TRBV4-3 and TRBJ2-1; TRBD1 might be the D (6 bases). The CDR3 loop spans 15 amino acids. V lost 4 bases to trimming and J lost 8 bases, with 18 bases between them. Germline V gene lookup returns CDR1 LGHNA and CDR2 YSLEER. CDR3 sequence reads: CASSPQNRVKDEQFF. CDR3 nucleotides: TGCGCCAGCAGCCCACAAAACAGGGTCAAGGATGAGCAGTTCTTC.

This clonotype was observed a handful of times. J is TRBJ2-1 and V is TRBV7-2; a weak D match, TRBD1 (5 bases). Trimming shortened V by 5 bases and J by 3 bases, and 14 bases separated the two germline ends. Germline V gene data show CDR1 as SGHTA and CDR2 as FQGNSA. CDR3 size: 15 residues. CDR3 nucleotides: TGTGCCAGCAGCCCCGGGTCAGGGTACTACAATGAGCAGTTCTTC. Protein product: CASSPGSGYYNEQFF.

This chain connects TRBV6-4 to TRBJ2-1, with D uncertain. This CDR3 region has 14 residues. V was trimmed by 2 bases and J by 7 bases, leaving 12 bases between them. CDR1 MRHNA and CDR2 SNTAGT come from the germline V gene. CDR3: CASSDGTEGNEQFF. CDR3 in DNA: TGTGCCAGCAGTGACGGTACAGAAGGGAATGAGCAGTTCTTC.

This clonotype was detected only a few times. The chain recombines TRBV5-1 with TRBJ1-2; tentative D call: TRBD1 (5 bases). Germline assignment: CDR1 SGHRS and CDR2 YFSETQ. V dropped 3 bases and J dropped 7 bases, with 13 bases sitting between them. This CDR3 is 13 amino acids long. DNA of the CDR3: TGCGCCAGCAGCTCACAGGAGGCGGCTGGCTACACCTTC. Amino acids: CASSSQEAAGYTF.

This clonotype was observed many times. This sequence joins TRBV12-3 or TRBV12-4 and TRBJ1-5, with a tentative D call TRBD1 (5 bases). The V gene lost 5 bases and the J gene lost 7 bases, with 15 bases spanning the gap. This CDR3 contains 14 residues. The CDR3 DNA follows: TGTGCCAGCAGTCCGCCTGGGGAGGGGCAGCCCCAGCATTTT. Its translation: CASSPPGEGQPQHF.

V is TRBV6-4 and J is TRBJ2-1; 7 nucleotides agree with TRBD1. V gave up 3 bases and J gave up 5 bases; unmatched junction bases: 7. The CDR3 has 15 amino acids. Germline values: CDR1 MRHNA, CDR2 SNTAGT. CDR3 amino acids: CASSEGTGVHNEQFF. CDR3 DNA sequence: TGTGCCAGCAGTGAGGGCACAGGGGTCCACAATGAGCAGTTCTTC.